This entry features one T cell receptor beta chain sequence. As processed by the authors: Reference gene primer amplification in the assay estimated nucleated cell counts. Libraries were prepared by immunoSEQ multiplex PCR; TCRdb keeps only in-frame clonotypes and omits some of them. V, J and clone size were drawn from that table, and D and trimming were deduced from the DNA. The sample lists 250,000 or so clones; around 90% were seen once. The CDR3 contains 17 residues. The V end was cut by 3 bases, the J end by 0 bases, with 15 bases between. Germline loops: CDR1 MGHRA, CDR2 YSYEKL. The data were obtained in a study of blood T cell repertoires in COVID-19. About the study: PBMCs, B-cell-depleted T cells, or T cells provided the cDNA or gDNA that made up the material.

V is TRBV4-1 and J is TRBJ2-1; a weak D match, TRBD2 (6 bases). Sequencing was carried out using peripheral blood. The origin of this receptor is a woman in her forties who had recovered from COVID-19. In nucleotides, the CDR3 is TGCGCCAGCAGCCACCCAGCGGGCCTTCCCTCCTACAATGAGCAGTTCTTC. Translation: CASSHPAGLPSYNEQFF.